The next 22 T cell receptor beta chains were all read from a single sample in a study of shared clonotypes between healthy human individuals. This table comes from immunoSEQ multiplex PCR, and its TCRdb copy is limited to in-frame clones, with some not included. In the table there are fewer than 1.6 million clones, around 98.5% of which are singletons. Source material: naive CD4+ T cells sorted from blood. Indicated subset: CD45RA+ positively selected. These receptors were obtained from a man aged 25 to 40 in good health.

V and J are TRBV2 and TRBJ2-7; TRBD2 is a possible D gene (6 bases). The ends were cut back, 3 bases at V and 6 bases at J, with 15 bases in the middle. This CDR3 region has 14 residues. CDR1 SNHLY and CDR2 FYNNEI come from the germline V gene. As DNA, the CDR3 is TGTGCCAGCAGTGATAGGCGGGGTCGGATCGAGCAGTACTTC. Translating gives CASSDRRGRIEQYF. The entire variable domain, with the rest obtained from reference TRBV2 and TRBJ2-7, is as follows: EPEVTQTPSHQVTQMGQEVILRCVPISNHLYFYWYRQILGQKVEFLVSFYNNEISEKSEIFDDQFSVERPDGSNFTLKIRSTKLEDSAMYFCASSDRRGRIEQYFGPGTRLTVT.

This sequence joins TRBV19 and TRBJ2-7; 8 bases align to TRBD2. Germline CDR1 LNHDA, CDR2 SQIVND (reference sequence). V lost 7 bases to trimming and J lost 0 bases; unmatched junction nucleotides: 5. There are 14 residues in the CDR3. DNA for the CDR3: TGTGCCAGTACCCCCACTAGCGGCTCCTACGAGCAGTACTTC. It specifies CASTPTSGSYEQYF.

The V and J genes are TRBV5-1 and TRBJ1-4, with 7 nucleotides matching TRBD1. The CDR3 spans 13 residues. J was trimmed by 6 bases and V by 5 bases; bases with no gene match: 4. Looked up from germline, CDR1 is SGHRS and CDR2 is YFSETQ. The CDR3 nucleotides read TGCGCCAGCAGTACTACAGGGGATGAAAAACTGTTTTTT. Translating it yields CASSTTGDEKLFF.

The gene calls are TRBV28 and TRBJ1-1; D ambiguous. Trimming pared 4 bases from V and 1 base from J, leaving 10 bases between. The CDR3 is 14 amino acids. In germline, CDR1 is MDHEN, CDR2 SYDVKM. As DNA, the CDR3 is TGTGCCAGCAGTTCTACTGGGAAGAACACTGAAGCTTTCTTT. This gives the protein CASSSTGKNTEAFF.

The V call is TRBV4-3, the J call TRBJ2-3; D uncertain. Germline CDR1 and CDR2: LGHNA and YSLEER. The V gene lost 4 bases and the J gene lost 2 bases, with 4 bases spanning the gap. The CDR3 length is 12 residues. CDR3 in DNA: TGCGCCAGCAGCCCCAACACAGATACGCAGTATTTT. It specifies CASSPNTDTQYF.

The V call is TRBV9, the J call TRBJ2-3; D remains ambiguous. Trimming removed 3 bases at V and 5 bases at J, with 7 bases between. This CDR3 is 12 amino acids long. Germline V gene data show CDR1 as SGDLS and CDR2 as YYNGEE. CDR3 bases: TGTGCCAGCAGCGCAAATTTAGATACGCAGTATTTT. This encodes CASSANLDTQYF.

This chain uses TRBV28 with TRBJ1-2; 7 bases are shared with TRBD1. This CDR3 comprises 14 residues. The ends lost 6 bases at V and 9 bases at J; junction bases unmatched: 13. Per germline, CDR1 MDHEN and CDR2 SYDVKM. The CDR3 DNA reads TGTGCCAGCAGCCTAACCCGGGACAGTATGAGCTACACCTTC. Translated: CASSLTRDSMSYTF.

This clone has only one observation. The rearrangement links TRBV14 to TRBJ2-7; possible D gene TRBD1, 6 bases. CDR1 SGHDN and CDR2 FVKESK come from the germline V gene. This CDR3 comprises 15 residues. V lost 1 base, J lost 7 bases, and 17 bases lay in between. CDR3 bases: TGTGCCAGCAGCCAAGTTTTCCAGGGGTTTGGGGAGCAGTACTTC. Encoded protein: CASSQVFQGFGEQYF.

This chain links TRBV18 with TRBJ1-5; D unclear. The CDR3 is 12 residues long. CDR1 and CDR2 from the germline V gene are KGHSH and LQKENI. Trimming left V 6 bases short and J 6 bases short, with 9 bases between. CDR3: CASSPAGQPQHF. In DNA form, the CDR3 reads TGTGCCAGCTCCCCAGCCGGTCAGCCCCAGCATTTT.

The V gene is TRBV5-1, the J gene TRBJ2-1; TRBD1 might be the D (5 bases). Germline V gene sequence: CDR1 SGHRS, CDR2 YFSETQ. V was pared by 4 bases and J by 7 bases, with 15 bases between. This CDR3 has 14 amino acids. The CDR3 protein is CASSPADIRNEQFF. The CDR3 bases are TGCGCCAGCAGCCCGGCGGACATACGTAATGAGCAGTTCTTC.

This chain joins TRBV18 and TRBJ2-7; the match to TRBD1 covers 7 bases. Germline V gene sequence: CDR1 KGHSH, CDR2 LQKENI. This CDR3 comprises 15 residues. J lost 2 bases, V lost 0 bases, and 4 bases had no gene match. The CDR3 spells CASSPPTGLTYEQYF. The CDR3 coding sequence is TGTGCCAGCTCACCACCGACAGGGCTAACCTACGAGCAGTACTTC.

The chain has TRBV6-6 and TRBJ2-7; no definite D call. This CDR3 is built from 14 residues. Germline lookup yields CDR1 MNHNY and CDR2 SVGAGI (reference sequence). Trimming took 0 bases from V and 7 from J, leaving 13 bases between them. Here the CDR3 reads CASSYSGPAREQYF. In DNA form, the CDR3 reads TGTGCCAGCAGTTACTCCGGGCCAGCGAGGGAGCAGTACTTC.

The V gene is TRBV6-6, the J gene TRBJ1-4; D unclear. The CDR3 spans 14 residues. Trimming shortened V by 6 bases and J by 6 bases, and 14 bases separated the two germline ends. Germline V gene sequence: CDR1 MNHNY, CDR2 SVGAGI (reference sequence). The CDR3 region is CASSLSQSDEKLFF. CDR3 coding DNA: TGTGCCAGCAGCCTCTCACAATCAGATGAAAAACTGTTTTTT.

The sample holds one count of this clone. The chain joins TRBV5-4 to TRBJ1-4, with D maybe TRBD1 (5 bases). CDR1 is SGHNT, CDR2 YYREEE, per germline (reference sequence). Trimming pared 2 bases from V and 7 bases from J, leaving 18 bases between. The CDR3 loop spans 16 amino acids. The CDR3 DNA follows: TGTGCCAGCAGCTTAACAGTGGGGACCCGGGGTGAAAAACTGTTTTTT. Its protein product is CASSLTVGTRGEKLFF.

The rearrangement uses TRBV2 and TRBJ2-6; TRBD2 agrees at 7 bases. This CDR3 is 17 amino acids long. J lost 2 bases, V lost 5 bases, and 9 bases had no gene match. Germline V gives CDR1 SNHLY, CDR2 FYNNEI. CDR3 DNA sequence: TGTGCCAGCAGTCTTACACCGGGGGGAACTGGGGCCAACGTCCTGACTTTC. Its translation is CASSLTPGGTGANVLTF.

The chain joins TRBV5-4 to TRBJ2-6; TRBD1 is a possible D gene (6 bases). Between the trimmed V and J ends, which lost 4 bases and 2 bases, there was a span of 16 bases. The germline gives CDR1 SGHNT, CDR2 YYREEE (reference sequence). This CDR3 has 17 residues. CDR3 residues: CASSLNPTGTGANVLTF. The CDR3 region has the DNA TGTGCCAGCAGCCTAAACCCAACAGGGACTGGGGCCAACGTCCTGACTTTC.

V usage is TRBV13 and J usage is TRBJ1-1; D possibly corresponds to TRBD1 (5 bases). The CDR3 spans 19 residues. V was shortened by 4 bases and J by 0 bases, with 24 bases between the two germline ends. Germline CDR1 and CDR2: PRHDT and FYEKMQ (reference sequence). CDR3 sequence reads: CASSSSGLLTAQVNTEAFF. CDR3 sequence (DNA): TGTGCCAGCAGCTCGTCTGGGCTCTTAACAGCACAGGTGAACACTGAAGCTTTCTTT.

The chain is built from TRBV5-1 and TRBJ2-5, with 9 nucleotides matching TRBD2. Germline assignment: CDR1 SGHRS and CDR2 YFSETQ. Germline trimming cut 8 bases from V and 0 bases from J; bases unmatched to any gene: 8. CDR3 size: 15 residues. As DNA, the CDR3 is TGCGCCAGTTTCCGGGGCGGGAGGGACCAAGAGACCCAGTACTTC. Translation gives CASFRGGRDQETQYF.

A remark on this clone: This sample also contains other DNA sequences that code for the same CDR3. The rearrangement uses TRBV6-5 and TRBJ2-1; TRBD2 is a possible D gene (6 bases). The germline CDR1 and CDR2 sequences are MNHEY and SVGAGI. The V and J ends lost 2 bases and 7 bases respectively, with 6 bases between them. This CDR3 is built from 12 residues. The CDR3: CASSYGGNEQFF. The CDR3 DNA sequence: TGTGCCAGCAGTTACGGAGGGAATGAGCAGTTCTTC.

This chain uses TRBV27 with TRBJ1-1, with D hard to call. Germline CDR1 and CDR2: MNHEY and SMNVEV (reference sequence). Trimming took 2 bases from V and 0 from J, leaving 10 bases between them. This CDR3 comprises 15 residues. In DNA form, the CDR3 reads TGTGCCAGCAGTTTAATACGGGGAATGAACACTGAAGCTTTCTTT. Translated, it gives CASSLIRGMNTEAFF.

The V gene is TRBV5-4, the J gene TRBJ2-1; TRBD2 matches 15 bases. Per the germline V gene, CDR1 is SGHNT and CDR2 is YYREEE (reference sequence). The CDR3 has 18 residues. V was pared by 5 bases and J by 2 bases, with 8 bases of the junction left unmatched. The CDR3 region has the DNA TGTGCCAGCAGGAGTGGACTAGCGGGAGGGCCGACCTACAATGAGCAGTTCTTC. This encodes CASRSGLAGGPTYNEQFF. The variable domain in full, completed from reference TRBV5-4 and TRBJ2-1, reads ETGVTQSPTHLIKTRGQQVTLRCSSQSGHNTVSWYQQALGQGPQFIFQYYREEENGRGNFPPRFSGLQFPNYSSELNVNALELDDSALYLCASRSGLAGGPTYNEQFFGPGTRLTVL.

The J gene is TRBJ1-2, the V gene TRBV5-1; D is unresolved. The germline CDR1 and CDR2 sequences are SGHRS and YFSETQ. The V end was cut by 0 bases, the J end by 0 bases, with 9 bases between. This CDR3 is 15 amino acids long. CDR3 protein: CASSLGSTSNYGYTF. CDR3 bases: TGCGCCAGCAGCTTGGGTAGCACCTCTAACTATGGCTACACCTTC.